Presented here are 21 T cell receptor beta chains from one specimen sequenced in a study of blood T cells in healthy people across ages. With a J-beta primer mix and a sample-barcoded 5' primer, a second PCR ran about 7 to 12 cycles. TCRdb called the 5' RACE reads again in MiXCR, with one record for every CDR3 protein. Among 700,000 or so distinct CDR3 sequences listed, approximately 40% were seen once. The sequenced material came from blood. All receptors come from a man older than 75 in good health.

This chain uses TRBV10-1 with TRBJ2-5; TRBD2 might be the D (6 bases). CDR3 length equals 15 residues. V lost 2 bases, J lost 7 bases, and 17 bases lay in between. Germline values: CDR1 WNHNN, CDR2 SYGVQD (reference sequence). The DNA for the CDR3 is TGCGCCAGCAGTGAGCGGAGGGGATCAGGAGGGACCCAGTACTTC. Protein sequence: CASSERRGSGGTQYF.

This clonotype was observed a few times. The chain has TRBV18 and TRBJ2-7, with D perhaps TRBD2 (6 bases). The tail of the sequence fits TRBJ2-1 better, so the J call may be wrong. Germline CDR1 reads KGHSH; CDR2 reads LQKENI. This CDR3 has 12 amino acids. CDR3 nucleotides: TGTGCCAGCTCACCTGAGGGAGGTGGGCAGTTCTTC. Its translation: CASSPEGGGQFF.

The chain combines TRBV7-2 with TRBJ2-4; D unclear. Germline V lookup: CDR1 SGHTA, CDR2 FQGNSA. Deletions cut 5 bases from V and 8 bases from J, with 19 bases between. This CDR3 contains 15 residues. The CDR3: CASSAPTANNDIQYF. In nucleotides, the CDR3 is TGTGCCAGCAGCGCCCCGACCGCAAACAATGACATTCAGTACTTC.

This clonotype was seen only a few times. The chain combines TRBV6-2 or TRBV6-3 with TRBJ2-2; the match to TRBD2 covers 12 bases. Germline CDR1 and CDR2: MNHEY and SVGEGT. The V gene end was trimmed by 4 bases and the J gene end by 0 bases; junction bases not matched to a gene: 6. The CDR3 is 18 residues long. CDR3 nucleotides: TGTGCCAGCAGTTCCGGACTAGCGGGAAGGCCGAACACCGGGGAGCTGTTTTTT. Translating it yields CASSSGLAGRPNTGELFF.

In this sample, this clonotype turned up a few times. The J gene is TRBJ2-7, the V gene TRBV20-1; 11 nucleotides agree with TRBD1. V dropped 3 bases and J dropped 4; count of bases not matched to a gene: 5. The CDR3 length is 14 residues. Germline V gives CDR1 DFQATT, CDR2 SNEGSKA (reference sequence). In DNA form, the CDR3 reads TGCAGTGCTAGCCGGACAGGGGGCCAGTACGAGCAGTACTTC. Translating it yields CSASRTGGQYEQYF.

This clonotype was picked up a small number of times. The genes are TRBV7-6 and TRBJ2-3; perhaps TRBD2 as D (6 bases). This CDR3 contains 16 residues. The germline V gene has CDR1 SGHVS and CDR2 FNYEAQ. Between the trimmed V and J ends, which lost 0 bases and 1 base, there was a span of 11 bases. CDR3 loop: CASSLAAGFGTDTQYF. Written as DNA, the CDR3 is TGTGCCAGCAGCTTAGCGGCGGGGTTTGGCACAGATACGCAGTATTTT.

This clonotype was detected ten times or more. The chain employs TRBV29-1 and TRBJ2-3; the D gene is possibly TRBD2 (5 bases). V dropped 7 bases and J dropped 0 bases, with 14 bases sitting between them. The CDR3 covers 14 residues. Germline V gives CDR1 SQVTM, CDR2 ANQGSEA. Here the CDR3 reads CSARTPSSTDTQYF. The DNA of the CDR3 is TGCAGCGCCAGGACTCCGTCTAGCACAGATACGCAGTATTTT.

The V call is TRBV11-3, the J call TRBJ2-1; tentatively, D is TRBD2 (5 bases). The V end lost 1 base, the J end lost 5 bases, and 12 bases lay between the germline ends. This CDR3 region has 15 residues. CDR1 is SGHNT and CDR2 is YENEEA in the germline V gene. The CDR3 DNA reads as TGTGCCAGCAGCTTAGGCTCCGGGGAAGACAATGAGCAGTTCTTC. Protein sequence: CASSLGSGEDNEQFF.

The chain links TRBV12-3 or TRBV12-4 to TRBJ2-7; D is perhaps TRBD1 (6 bases). V gave up 3 bases and J gave up 4 bases, with 16 bases separating them. The CDR3 consists of 15 residues. The CDR3 region is CASSFSEQGWYEQYF. For the CDR3, the DNA is TGTGCCAGCAGTTTCTCGGAACAGGGCTGGTACGAGCAGTACTTC.

The DNA for the CDR3 is TGCGCCAGCAGTGAGATCCGGGGAAGGGAGCTGTTTTTT. Translation gives CASSEIRGRELFF. V gene TRBV10-1 combines with J gene TRBJ2-2, with a weak D call TRBD2 (5 bases). With 2 bases removed from V and 9 bases from J, the gap between germline ends came to 10 bases. This CDR3 is 13 amino acids long. Germline lookup yields CDR1 WNHNN and CDR2 SYGVQD (reference sequence).

The chain employs TRBV4-1 and TRBJ2-4; D tentatively reads TRBD1 or TRBD2 (5 bases each). The J call is uncertain, as TRBJ2-7 better fits the DNA end. Germline CDR1 and CDR2: MGHRA and YSYEKL. The CDR3 consists of 15 residues. CDR3 coding DNA: TGCGCCAGCAGCGTCTTCCGGGGCTATACCTACGAGCAGTACTTC. Amino acid sequence: CASSVFRGYTYEQYF.

V and J are TRBV12-3 or TRBV12-4 and TRBJ2-1; TRBD2 matches at 11 bases. TRBJ2-7 explains the end of the DNA better; the J call may be wrong. CDR3 length: 16 amino acids. In nucleotides, the CDR3 is TGTGCCAGCAGTCCGGGACTAGCGGCGTCCTACAATGAGCAGTACTTC. Protein: CASSPGLAASYNEQYF.

V and J are TRBV15 and TRBJ1-2; D gene ambiguous. Germline-derived CDR1 and CDR2 are LNHNV and YYDKDF (reference sequence). V lost 1 base to trimming and J lost 5 bases, with 5 bases between them. The CDR3 runs to 12 residues. CDR3 residues: CATSRVGYGYTF. In DNA form, the CDR3 reads TGTGCCACCAGCAGAGTTGGGTATGGCTACACCTTC.

The chain carries TRBV12-3 or TRBV12-4 and TRBJ2-4, with 7 bases identical to TRBD1. Trimming took 0 bases from V and 14 from J; bases not matched to a gene: 13. The CDR3 is 15 amino acids. CDR3 loop: CASSLAHGQANAEYF. The DNA for the CDR3 is TGTGCCAGCAGTTTAGCGCACGGACAGGCCAATGCAGAGTACTTC.

The gene calls are TRBV11-3 and TRBJ2-3; 8 nucleotides align to TRBD2. The CDR3 length is 15 residues. Germline loops: CDR1 SGHNT, CDR2 YENEEA. Trimming at V came to 1 base and at J to 2 bases, leaving 2 bases not matched to a gene. The CDR3 DNA is TGTGCCAGCAGCTTAGGTGGACTAGCCACAGATACGCAGTATTTT. It specifies CASSLGGLATDTQYF.

The chain combines TRBV7-2 with TRBJ1-6; D remains unclear. The germline V gene encodes CDR1 SGHTA and CDR2 FQGNSA. V was shortened by 4 bases and J by 7 bases, with 14 bases between the two germline ends. The CDR3 covers 15 residues. The DNA for the CDR3 is TGTGCCAGCAGCTCTCATCACCTGGTGAATTCACCCCTCCACTTT. The encoded protein is CASSSHHLVNSPLHF.

The V gene is TRBV3-1, the J gene TRBJ2-4; TRBD2 matches 10 bases. The CDR3 loop spans 15 amino acids. After removal of 2 bases from V and 10 bases from J, the junction contained 8 bases not matched to a gene. Looked up from germline, CDR1 is LGHDT and CDR2 is YNNKEL (reference sequence). The CDR3 bases are TGTGCCAGCAGCCAATTAGGGACTAGCGATTTTATTCAGTACTTC. The encoded protein is CASSQLGTSDFIQYF.

J is TRBJ2-7 and V is TRBV20-1; 10 nucleotides align to TRBD2. The CDR3 is made up of 19 amino acids. V lost 1 base, J lost 1 base, and 16 bases stayed unmatched. Germline-derived CDR1 and CDR2 are DFQATT and SNEGSKA (reference sequence). The CDR3 loop reads CSARVLRLAGAIGSYEQYF. The CDR3 DNA sequence: TGCAGTGCTAGAGTTCTAAGGCTAGCGGGAGCTATCGGTTCCTACGAGCAGTACTTC.

This clonotype was seen at least ten times. The rearrangement joins TRBV20-1 to TRBJ2-3; D uncertain. This CDR3 region has 11 residues. V dropped 4 bases and J dropped 7 bases, with 9 bases sitting between them. Germline V gene data show CDR1 as DFQATT and CDR2 as SNEGSKA (reference sequence). The CDR3 here is CSATWGNTQYF. In DNA, the CDR3 is TGCAGTGCTACGTGGGGAAATACGCAGTATTTT.

The gene calls are TRBV11-2 and TRBJ2-5; D remains ambiguous. The germline V and J ends were trimmed by 0 bases and 11 bases, with 13 bases remaining between them. Germline V CDR1 and CDR2: SGHAT, FQNNGV. The length of the CDR3 is 13 residues. The CDR3 here is CASSLDRGVQQYF. CDR3 DNA: TGTGCCAGCAGCTTAGATCGTGGGGTCCAGCAGTACTTC.

The chain joins TRBV12-3 or TRBV12-4 to TRBJ2-5, with D perhaps TRBD1 (5 bases). This CDR3 is 14 amino acids long. The V end was cut by 0 bases, the J end by 5 bases, with 10 bases between. The CDR3 sequence is CASSLARVGETQYF. The CDR3 bases are TGTGCCAGCAGTTTAGCCAGGGTCGGCGAGACCCAGTACTTC.